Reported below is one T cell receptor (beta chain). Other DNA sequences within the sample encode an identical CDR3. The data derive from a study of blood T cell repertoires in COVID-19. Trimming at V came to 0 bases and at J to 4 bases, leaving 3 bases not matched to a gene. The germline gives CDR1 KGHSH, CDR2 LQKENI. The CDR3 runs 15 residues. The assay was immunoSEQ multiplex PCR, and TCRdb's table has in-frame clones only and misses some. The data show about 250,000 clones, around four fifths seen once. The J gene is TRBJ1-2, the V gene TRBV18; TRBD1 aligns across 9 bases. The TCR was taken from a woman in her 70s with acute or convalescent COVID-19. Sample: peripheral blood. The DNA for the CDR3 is TGTGCCAGCTCACCACCGGGACAGGGAGGCTATGGCTACACCTTC. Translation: CASSPPGQGGYGYTF.